This paragraph covers one T cell receptor beta chain sequence. CDR1 is LGHNA and CDR2 is YSLEER in the germline V gene. This CDR3 contains 13 residues. Trimming removed 0 bases at V and 13 bases at J, with 12 bases between. Individuals drawn from 20 to 25 US areas were roughly 18 to 100 years old. Resolution of symptoms, clearance, or two negative PCRs was present in recovered Cohort 3 donors. These data are taken from a study of blood T cell repertoires in COVID-19. Looking at the study overall: In each case, the material was cDNA or gDNA derived from T cells, B-cell-depleted T cells, or PBMCs.

Assay: immunoSEQ multiplex PCR; the TCRdb copy retains only in-frame clones and omits some. This repertoire shows approximately 220,000 clones, approximately 90% found once; its top ten account for around 1.3%. The receptor comes from a man aged 30 to 45 who had recovered from COVID-19. V is TRBV4-3 and J is TRBJ1-4; D is ambiguous. Sequencing used PBMCs or T cells enriched from blood (not recorded which). CDR3 loop: CASSQDLRPVLFF. The CDR3 bases are TGCGCCAGCAGCCAAGATCTGAGGCCAGTACTGTTTTTT.